Listed below are T cell receptor beta chains from one sample, sequenced in a study of sequential checkpoint blockade in melanoma. TCRdb keeps only in-frame clones here, not all; method: immunoSEQ multiplex PCR. The table shows over 5,000 clones, with under 30% occurring only once. This specimen consisted of tumor tissue (inferred from file names), obtained from a patient given nivolumab and ipilimumab in sequence. The source is a human donor with melanoma. The CDR3 runs from the conserved cysteine through the conserved F or W. Each record gives: V gene, clone size, J gene, D gene, CDR3 protein, CDR3 DNA. D genes are given only for firm matches. A clone size is listed for some rows: how often the clone was seen (once, few, many), or a class if it is expanded.

v_gene: TRBV19
abundance: -
j_gene: TRBJ1-5
d_gene: TRBD1
CDR3aa: CASSNWGPGQATGQPQHF
CDR3nt: TGTGCCAGTAGTAATTGGGGACCGGGACAGGCTACGGGTCAGCCCCAGCATTTT

v_gene: TRBV6-8
abundance: -
j_gene: TRBJ2-2
d_gene: -
CDR3aa: CASSIQPPGELFF
CDR3nt: TGTGCCAGCAGCATCCAGCCACCCGGGGAGCTGTTTTTT

v_gene: TRBV11-3
abundance: many
j_gene: TRBJ2-1
d_gene: TRBD1
CDR3aa: CASSLDEQGMFSGYNEQFF
CDR3nt: TGTGCCAGCAGCTTAGATGAACAGGGGATGTTTTCGGGTTACAATGAGCAGTTCTTC

v_gene: TRBV6-8
abundance: -
j_gene: TRBJ2-5
d_gene: TRBD2
CDR3aa: CAISGGLAVGQETQYF
CDR3nt: TGTGCCATCAGCGGGGGACTAGCGGTAGGCCAAGAGACCCAGTACTTC

v_gene: TRBV6-8
abundance: few
j_gene: TRBJ2-1
d_gene: -
CDR3aa: CASSMNYNEQFF
CDR3nt: TGTGCCAGCAGCATGAACTACAATGAGCAGTTCTTC

v_gene: TRBV19
abundance: -
j_gene: TRBJ2-7
d_gene: -
CDR3aa: CASTPGGNYEQYF
CDR3nt: TGTGCCAGTACCCCAGGCGGAAACTACGAGCAGTACTTC

v_gene: TRBV18
abundance: -
j_gene: TRBJ2-7
d_gene: -
CDR3aa: CASSPTPPQGTLVDEQYF
CDR3nt: TGTGCCAGCTCACCTACCCCACCTCAAGGGACCCTGGTTGACGAGCAGTACTTC

v_gene: TRBV6-1
abundance: -
j_gene: TRBJ2-1
d_gene: TRBD2
CDR3aa: CASSEGWGLVYNEQFF
CDR3nt: TGTGCCAGCAGTGAAGGCTGGGGACTAGTTTACAATGAGCAGTTCTTC

v_gene: TRBV30
abundance: -
j_gene: TRBJ1-2
d_gene: -
CDR3aa: CAWSGAGERGYTF
CDR3nt: TGTGCCTGGAGTGGCGCTGGCGAGAGGGGCTACACCTTC

v_gene: TRBV11-3
abundance: few
j_gene: TRBJ2-4
d_gene: TRBD2
CDR3aa: CASSPSGTKQNIQYF
CDR3nt: TGTGCCAGCAGCCCGAGCGGGACCAAGCAGAACATTCAGTACTTC

v_gene: TRBV19
abundance: -
j_gene: TRBJ1-4
d_gene: TRBD1
CDR3aa: CASRDRGPTNEKLFF
CDR3nt: TGTGCCAGTAGGGACAGGGGCCCCACTAATGAAAAACTGTTTTTT

v_gene: TRBV28
abundance: few
j_gene: TRBJ2-5
d_gene: -
CDR3aa: CASSARGQETQYF
CDR3nt: TGTGCCAGCAGCGCCCGGGGACAAGAGACCCAGTACTTC

v_gene: TRBV29-1
abundance: -
j_gene: TRBJ2-2
d_gene: TRBD1
CDR3aa: CSGGTGVGSGELFF
CDR3nt: TGCAGCGGAGGAACAGGGGTGGGGAGCGGGGAGCTGTTTTTT

v_gene: TRBV30
abundance: -
j_gene: TRBJ2-3
d_gene: TRBD1
CDR3aa: CAWSPTGVSTDTQYF
CDR3nt: TGTGCCTGGAGTCCGACAGGGGTAAGCACAGATACGCAGTATTTT

v_gene: TRBV5-1
abundance: -
j_gene: TRBJ1-2
d_gene: -
CDR3aa: CASSLGGRREGYTF
CDR3nt: TGCGCCAGCAGCTTGGGGGGCAGACGTGAAGGCTACACCTTC

v_gene: TRBV12-5
abundance: few
j_gene: TRBJ2-1
d_gene: -
CDR3aa: CASTDPGRDSYNEQFF
CDR3nt: TGTGCCAGCACAGACCCGGGGCGGGACTCCTACAATGAGCAGTTCTTC

v_gene: TRBV30
abundance: -
j_gene: TRBJ1-6
d_gene: -
CDR3aa: CAWQDTYNSPLHF
CDR3nt: TGTGCCTGGCAGGATACCTATAATTCACCCCTCCACTTT

v_gene: TRBV1
abundance: -
j_gene: TRBJ2-2
d_gene: -
CDR3aa: CASSQGTGNTGELFF
CDR3nt: TGCGCCAGCAGCCAGGGGACAGGGAACACCGGGGAGCTGTTTTTT

v_gene: TRBV10-2
abundance: -
j_gene: TRBJ1-2
d_gene: TRBD1
CDR3aa: CASSEPGGTYGYTF
CDR3nt: TGCGCCAGCAGTGAGCCAGGGGGCACTTATGGCTACACCTTC

v_gene: TRBV30
abundance: -
j_gene: TRBJ2-3
d_gene: TRBD2
CDR3aa: CAWSLGLAGGTDTQYF
CDR3nt: TGTGCCTGGAGCCTGGGACTAGCGGGGGGCACAGATACGCAGTATTTT

v_gene: TRBV29-1
abundance: few
j_gene: TRBJ2-7
d_gene: -
CDR3aa: CSVAGTSHEQYF
CDR3nt: TGCAGCGTAGCCGGGACAAGCCACGAGCAGTACTTC

v_gene: TRBV28
abundance: -
j_gene: TRBJ2-1
d_gene: TRBD2
CDR3aa: CASSGGLAGEPSSYNEQFF
CDR3nt: TGTGCCAGCAGCGGAGGACTAGCGGGAGAGCCCAGCTCCTACAATGAGCAGTTCTTC

v_gene: TRBV14
abundance: few
j_gene: TRBJ2-1
d_gene: -
CDR3aa: CASSHVYNEQFF
CDR3nt: TGTGCCAGCAGCCATGTTTACAATGAGCAGTTCTTC

v_gene: TRBV12-5
abundance: few
j_gene: TRBJ1-4
d_gene: -
CDR3aa: CASRKTNEKLFF
CDR3nt: TGTGCCAGCCGGAAGACTAATGAAAAACTGTTTTTT